A selection of T cell receptor beta chains follows, all from one sample in a study of control samples from healthy donors and cancer patients. Assay used: immunoSEQ multiplex PCR; TCRdb lists only in-frame clones, some missing. The table has 110,000 to 150,000 clones, under 90% seen once; the top ten hold less than 5%. Input material: blood. The receptors were gathered from a man aged 25-40 years in good health. The CDR3 runs from the conserved cysteine through the conserved F or W. The D gene is left open where the match is weak.

J	V	D	DNA	CDR3
TRBJ1-6	TRBV1	.	TGCACCAGCAGCCAAGTCGGCAGGGGGCTTCGCGGTTCACCCCTCCACTTT	CTSSQVGRGLRGSPLHF
TRBJ2-7	TRBV5-1	.	TGCGCCAGCAGCTTGGTGGGTCCCGGCTCCTACGAGCAGTACTTC	CASSLVGPGSYEQYF
TRBJ2-2	TRBV9	.	TGTGCCAGCAGCGGGCCATCGAACACCGGGGAACTGTTTTTT	CASSGPSNTGELFF
TRBJ1-2	TRBV5-6	.	TGTGCCAGCAGCTTGCCGATACCTAACTATGGCTACACCTTC	CASSLPIPNYGYTF
TRBJ2-7	TRBV2	TRBD1	TGTGCCAGCAGTGAAGTCAGGGGGCTCTCGACACGCTCCTACGAGCAGTACTTC	CASSEVRGLSTRSYEQYF
TRBJ1-5	TRBV7-2	.	TGTGCCAGCAGCTCTAGGGCCTCGGGAGGCAATCAGCCCCAGCATTTT	CASSSRASGGNQPQHF
TRBJ2-7	TRBV27	TRBD1	TGTGCCAGCAGTCCTGGGGACAGGTACACCTACGAGCAGTACTTC	CASSPGDRYTYEQYF
TRBJ2-3	TRBV24-1	TRBD2	TGTGCCACCAGTGGGACTAGCGGATTAACAGATACGCAGTATTTT	CATSGTSGLTDTQYF
TRBJ2-3	TRBV27	TRBD2	TGTGCCAGCAGTCGCTATAGCTCGCTCCGTACTAGCGTTCAGGGCACAGATACGCAGTATTTT	CASSRYSSLRTSVQGTDTQYF
TRBJ2-3	TRBV5-1	TRBD1	TGCGCCAGCAGCTTGGCCCCACAGGGGGCCACAGATACGCAGTATTTT	CASSLAPQGATDTQYF
TRBJ1-1	TRBV6-2/TRBV6-3	.	TGTGCCAGCAGCTGGGACACGAACACTGAAGCTTTCTTT	CASSWDTNTEAFF
TRBJ2-7	TRBV7-2	.	TGTGCCAGCAGCTTGCAAAGTGGTCGGGGGACCTACGAGCAGTACTTC	CASSLQSGRGTYEQYF
TRBJ2-3	TRBV6-5	TRBD2	TGTGCCAGCACCCCGGGACTACCCACAGATACGCAGTATTTT	CASTPGLPTDTQYF
TRBJ2-7	TRBV14	.	TGTGCCAGCAGCCAAGAGGGTTACAGGGATCTAGTCGAGCAGTACTTC	CASSQEGYRDLVEQYF
TRBJ1-1	TRBV6-4	.	TGTGCCAGCAGTGACAGGGCGAACACTGAAGCTTTCTTT	CASSDRANTEAFF
TRBJ2-1	TRBV27	.	TGTGCCAGCAGTTTCATCCACTCGGCGAAGAGGTCCTACAATGAGCAGTTCTTC	CASSFIHSAKRSYNEQFF